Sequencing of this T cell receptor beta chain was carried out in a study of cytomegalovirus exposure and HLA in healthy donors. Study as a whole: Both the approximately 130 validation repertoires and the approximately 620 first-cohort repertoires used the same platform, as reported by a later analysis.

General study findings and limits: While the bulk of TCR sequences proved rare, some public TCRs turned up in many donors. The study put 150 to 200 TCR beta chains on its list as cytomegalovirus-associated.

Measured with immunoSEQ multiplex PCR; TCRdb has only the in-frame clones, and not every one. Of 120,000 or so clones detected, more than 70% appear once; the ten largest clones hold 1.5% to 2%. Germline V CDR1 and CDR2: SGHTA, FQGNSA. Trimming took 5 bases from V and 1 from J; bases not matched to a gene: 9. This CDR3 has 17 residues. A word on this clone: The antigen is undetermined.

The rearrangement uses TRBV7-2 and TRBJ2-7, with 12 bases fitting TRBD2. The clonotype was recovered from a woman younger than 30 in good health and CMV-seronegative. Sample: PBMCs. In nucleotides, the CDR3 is TGTGCCAGCAGCGCCGGGACTAGCGGGTCCCTGTCCTACGAGCAGTACTTC. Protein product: CASSAGTSGSLSYEQYF.